The following is a TCR beta chain sequence with its context. This clonotype was seen a handful of times. Its antigen target is currently unknown. Base-call qualities are not available, and no considerably larger clone is one nucleotide away. The CDR3, from cysteine to valine, totals 11 residues. CDR3 DNA only is kept here, 33 bases in frame from base 1. The junction shows trimming of 9 bases on V and 3 bases on J, and the gene matches do not reach 1 base of it. The entry originates in a study of T-cell memory formation after mild COVID-19 (dated by TCRdb to the early 2020s). For the study in its entirety: TCR sequence clusters from the two donors were found to be largely donor specific. In two donors, T-cell clones that expanded and contracted after mild COVID-19 were tracked by sequencing TCRalpha and TCRbeta repertoires over time. The cohort comprised two young, previously healthy adult volunteers, one female and one male.

The listed sequencing device is Illumina NovaSeq 6000. TCRalpha and TCRbeta cDNA libraries were constructed by 5'RACE with constant-segment primers, with sample barcodes and unique molecular identifiers being introduced. RNA was extracted from every sample with Trizol reagent. Libraries were amplified in two PCR steps, with a second sample barcode and Illumina TruSeq adapters added in the second step. Sequencing of libraries was performed on an Illumina NovaSeq with 2 x 150 bp paired-end reads. Per the original workflow: The reads were demultiplexed and collapsed into UMI-guided consensus sequences using migec v1.2.7. Using mixcr v2.1.11, UMI consensuses were aligned to TRA and TRB V and J templates and then assembled into clonotypes. Clonotypes were classified as expanded or contracted when called significant by both edgeR and NoisET, with noise models trained on biological replicates. edgeR calls used a false discovery rate-adjusted p below 0.01 and a log2 fold-change threshold of 1. As an exploratory analysis of dynamics, max-normalized trajectories of the 1000 most abundant clonotypes were examined with PCA combined with hierarchical clustering. Separately sequenced CD4+ and CD8+ repertoires were used to assign a CD4 or CD8 phenotype to each responding clone. TCRdb applied fastp at Q25 and MiXCR to the public reads, then kept only in-frame beta chains. Rows matching on CDR3 protein sequence are summarized as one entry with the most common DNA and genes. In this record, the V and J calls reflect TCRdb's handling and not the investigators' own analysis. This sample is represented by about 170,000 distinct CDR3 sequences; 10% to 15% of them were singletons. The ten largest make up approximately 3.4% of the sample.

Ficoll-Paque density gradient centrifugation was used to isolate PBMCs. Study-level results and caveats: Contracting CD4+ clones were located mainly in the CM and EM memory subsets, whereas CD8+ clones were found to be enriched in EMRA. Clones that contracted from day 15 to 85 showed balanced CD4/CD8 phenotypes, whereas a second wave of clones that expanded from day 15 to 37 leaned towards CD4+. Some responding clones were detected in pre-infection memory, which suggested that pre-existing cross-reactive memory T cells had joined the SARS-CoV-2 response. SARS-CoV-2 specificity was not confirmed for the second-wave clones peaking on day 37. The study covered only a couple of mild cases, and larger cohorts including severe cases with pre-infection samples were considered necessary.

The sample was PBMCs or a T cell subset sorted from them (not recorded which). The sequence joins TRBV6-7 to TRBJ2-7, and TRBD1 aligns with 8 junction nucleotides. TRBV6-7 is marked as an open reading frame, function uncertain. This receptor was taken from a man between 18 and 35 years old who had mild COVID-19 (a few samples of this study predate the infection). The sample titles of this study are shuffled in the database, so cell type and time point are left out; the donor was told from shared clones. The encoded CDR3 is CARGQGYEQYV. The DNA sequence is as follows: TGTGCCAGAGGACAGGGCTACGAGCAGTACGTC.